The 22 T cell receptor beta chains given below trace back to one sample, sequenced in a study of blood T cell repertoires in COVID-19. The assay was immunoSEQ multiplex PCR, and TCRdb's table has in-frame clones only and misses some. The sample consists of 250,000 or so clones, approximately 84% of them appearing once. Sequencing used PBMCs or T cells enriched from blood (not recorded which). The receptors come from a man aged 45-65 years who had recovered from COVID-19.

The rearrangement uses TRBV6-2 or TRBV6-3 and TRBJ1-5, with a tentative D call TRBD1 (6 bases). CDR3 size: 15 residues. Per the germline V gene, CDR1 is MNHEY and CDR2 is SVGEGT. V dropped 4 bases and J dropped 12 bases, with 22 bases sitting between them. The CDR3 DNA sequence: TGTGCCAGCAGTTCAAGGAGGGGGGGTCTTGCGCTCCAGCATTTT. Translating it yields CASSSRRGGLALQHF.

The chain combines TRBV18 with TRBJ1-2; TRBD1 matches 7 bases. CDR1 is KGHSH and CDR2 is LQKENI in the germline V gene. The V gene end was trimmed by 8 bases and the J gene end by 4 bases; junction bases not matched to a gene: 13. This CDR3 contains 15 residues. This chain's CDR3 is CASQLSPGQTYGYTF. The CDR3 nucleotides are TGTGCCAGCCAACTATCGCCGGGACAGACCTATGGCTACACCTTC.

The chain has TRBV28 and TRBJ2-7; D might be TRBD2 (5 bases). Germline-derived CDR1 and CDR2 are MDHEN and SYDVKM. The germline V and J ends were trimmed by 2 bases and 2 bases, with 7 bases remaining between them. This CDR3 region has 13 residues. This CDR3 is CASSLVRAYEQYF. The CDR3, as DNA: TGTGCCAGCAGTTTAGTGCGGGCCTACGAGCAGTACTTC.

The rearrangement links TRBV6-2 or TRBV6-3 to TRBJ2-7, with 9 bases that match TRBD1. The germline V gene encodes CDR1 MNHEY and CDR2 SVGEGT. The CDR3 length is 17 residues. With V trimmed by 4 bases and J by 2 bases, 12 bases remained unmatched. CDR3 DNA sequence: TGTGCCAGCAGTTTCGCCCGCCCCGGACAGGGGACCTACGAGCAGTACTTC. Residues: CASSFARPGQGTYEQYF.

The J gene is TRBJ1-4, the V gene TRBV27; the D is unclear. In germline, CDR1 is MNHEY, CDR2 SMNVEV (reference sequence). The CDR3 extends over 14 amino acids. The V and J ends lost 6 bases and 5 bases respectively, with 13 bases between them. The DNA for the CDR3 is TGTGCCAGCAGCCCACAGACGGGGAATGAAAAACTGTTTTTT. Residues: CASSPQTGNEKLFF.

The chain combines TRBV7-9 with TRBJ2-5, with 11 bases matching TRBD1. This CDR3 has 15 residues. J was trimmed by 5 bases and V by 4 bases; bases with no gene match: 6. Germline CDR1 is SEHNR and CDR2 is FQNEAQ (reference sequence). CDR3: CASSSRTGGYETQYF. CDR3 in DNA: TGTGCCAGCAGCTCCCGGACAGGGGGCTATGAGACCCAGTACTTC.

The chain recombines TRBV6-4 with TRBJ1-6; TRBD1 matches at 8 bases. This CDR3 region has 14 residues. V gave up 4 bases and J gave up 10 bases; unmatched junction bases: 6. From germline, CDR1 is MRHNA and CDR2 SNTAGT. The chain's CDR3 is CASSGGQGGSPLHF. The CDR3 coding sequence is TGTGCCAGCAGTGGCGGACAGGGAGGATCACCCCTCCACTTT.

The CDR3 region is CASSAAVGSSEAFF. The CDR3 nucleotides are TGTGCCAGCAGCGCCGCCGTCGGGTCGTCTGAAGCTTTCTTT. The chain joins TRBV9 to TRBJ1-1; D is uncertain. Trimming removed 3 bases from V and 6 bases from J, with 15 bases in between. Germline CDR1 and CDR2: SGDLS and YYNGEE. This CDR3 contains 14 residues.

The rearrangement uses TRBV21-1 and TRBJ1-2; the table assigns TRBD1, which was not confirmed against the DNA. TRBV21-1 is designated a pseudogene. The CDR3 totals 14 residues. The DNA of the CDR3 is TGTGCCAGCAGCACCCGGGCAGGGGATTACGGCTACACCTTC. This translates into CASSTRAGDYGYTF.

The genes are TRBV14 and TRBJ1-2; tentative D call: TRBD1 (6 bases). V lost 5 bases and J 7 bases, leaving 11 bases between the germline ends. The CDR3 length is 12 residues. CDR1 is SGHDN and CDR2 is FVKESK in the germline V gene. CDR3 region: CASSIQGGGYTF. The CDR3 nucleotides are TGTGCCAGCAGCATACAAGGGGGTGGCTACACCTTC.

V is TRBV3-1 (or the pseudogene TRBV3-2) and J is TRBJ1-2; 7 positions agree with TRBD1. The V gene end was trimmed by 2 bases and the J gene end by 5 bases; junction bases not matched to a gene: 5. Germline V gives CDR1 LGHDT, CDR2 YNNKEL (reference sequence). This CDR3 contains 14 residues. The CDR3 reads CASSQPGQPYGYTF. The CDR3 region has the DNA TGTGCCAGCAGCCAACCGGGACAGCCTTATGGCTACACCTTC.

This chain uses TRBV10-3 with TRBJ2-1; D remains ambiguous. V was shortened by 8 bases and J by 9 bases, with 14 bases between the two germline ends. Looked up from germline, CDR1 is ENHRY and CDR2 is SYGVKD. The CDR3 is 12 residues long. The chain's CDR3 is CAIQSLRSEQFF. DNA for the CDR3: TGTGCCATCCAATCGTTAAGGAGTGAGCAGTTCTTC.

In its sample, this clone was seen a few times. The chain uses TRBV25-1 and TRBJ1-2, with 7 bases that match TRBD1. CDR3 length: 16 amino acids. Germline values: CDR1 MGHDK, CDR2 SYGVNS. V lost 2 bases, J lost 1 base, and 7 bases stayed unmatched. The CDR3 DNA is TGTGCCAGCAGTGAAGGGCAGGGGGAGATTAACTATGGCTACACCTTC. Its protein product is CASSEGQGEINYGYTF.

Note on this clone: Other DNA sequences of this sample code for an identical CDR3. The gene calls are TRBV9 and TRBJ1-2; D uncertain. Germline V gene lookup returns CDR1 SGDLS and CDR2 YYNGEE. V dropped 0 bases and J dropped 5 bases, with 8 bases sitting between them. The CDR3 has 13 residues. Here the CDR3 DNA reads TGTGCCAGCAGCGTAGGGCGGAATTATGGCTACACCTTC. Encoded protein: CASSVGRNYGYTF.

As DNA, the CDR3 is TGTGCCAGCAGTGAAGGACAGGGGCTCTACAATGAGCAGTTCTTC. Translation gives CASSEGQGLYNEQFF. V is TRBV6-1 and J is TRBJ2-1, with TRBD1 identical over 8 bases. In germline, CDR1 is MNHNS, CDR2 SASEGT. Trimming at V came to 1 base and at J to 3 bases, leaving 2 bases not matched to a gene. This CDR3 is 15 amino acids long.

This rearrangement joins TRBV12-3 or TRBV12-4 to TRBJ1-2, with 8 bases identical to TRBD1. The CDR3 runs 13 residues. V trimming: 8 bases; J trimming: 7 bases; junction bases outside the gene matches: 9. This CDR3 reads CASPSPDRAGYTF. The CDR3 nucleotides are TGTGCCAGCCCCTCCCCGGACAGGGCTGGCTACACCTTC.

The CDR3 DNA reads TGTGCCAGTACCGACAACCCTAATTCACCCCTCCACTTT. Amino acids: CASTDNPNSPLHF. This chain links TRBV19 with TRBJ1-6; D not resolved. The length of the CDR3 is 13 residues. Trimming took off 7 bases at V and 6 bases at J, with 10 bases between the two ends. The germline gives CDR1 LNHDA, CDR2 SQIVND (reference sequence). The full variable domain, completed using reference TRBV19 and TRBJ1-6, is DGGITQSPKYLFRKEGQNVTLSCEQNLNHDAMYWYRQDPGQGLRLIYYSQIVNDFQKGDIAEGYSVSREKKESFPLTVTSAQKNPTAFYLCASTDNPNSPLHFGNGTRLTVT.

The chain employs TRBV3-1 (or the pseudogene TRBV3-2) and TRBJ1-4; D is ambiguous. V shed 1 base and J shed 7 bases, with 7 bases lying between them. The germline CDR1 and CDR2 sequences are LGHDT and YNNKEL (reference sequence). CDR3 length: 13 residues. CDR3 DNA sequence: TGTGCCAGCAGCCAAGTTTATTTTGAAAAACTGTTTTTT. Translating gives CASSQVYFEKLFF.

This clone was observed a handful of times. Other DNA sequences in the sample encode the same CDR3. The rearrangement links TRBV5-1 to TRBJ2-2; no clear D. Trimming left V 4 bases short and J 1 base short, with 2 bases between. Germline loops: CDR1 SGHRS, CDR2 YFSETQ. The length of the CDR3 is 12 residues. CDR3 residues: CASSLNTGELFF. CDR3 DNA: TGCGCCAGCAGCCTGAACACCGGGGAGCTGTTTTTT.

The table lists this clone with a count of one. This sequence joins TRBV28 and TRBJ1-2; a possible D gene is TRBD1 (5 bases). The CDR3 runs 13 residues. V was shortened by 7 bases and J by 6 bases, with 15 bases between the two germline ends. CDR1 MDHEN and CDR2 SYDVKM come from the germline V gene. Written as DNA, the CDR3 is TGTGCCAGCATCCGCCCGGGGGGTAATGGCTACACCTTC. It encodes CASIRPGGNGYTF.

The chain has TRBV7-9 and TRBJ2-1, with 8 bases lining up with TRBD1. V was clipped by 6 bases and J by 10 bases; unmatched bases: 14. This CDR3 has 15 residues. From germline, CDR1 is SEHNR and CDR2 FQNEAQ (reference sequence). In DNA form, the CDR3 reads TGTGCCAGCAGTTCCGATCTCCAGGGGGCGGACGAGCAGTTCTTC. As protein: CASSSDLQGADEQFF.

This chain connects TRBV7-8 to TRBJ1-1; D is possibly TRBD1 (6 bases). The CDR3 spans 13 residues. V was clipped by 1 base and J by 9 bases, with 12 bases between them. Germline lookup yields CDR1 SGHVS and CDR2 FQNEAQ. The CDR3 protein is CASSLEGRGKAFF. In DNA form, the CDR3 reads TGTGCCAGCAGCTTAGAGGGCAGGGGAAAAGCTTTCTTT. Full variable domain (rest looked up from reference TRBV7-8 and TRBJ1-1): GAGVSQSPRYKVAKRGQDVALRCDPISGHVSLFWYQQALGQGPEFLTYFQNEAQLDKSGLPSDRFFAERPEGSVSTLKIQRTQQEDSAVYLCASSLEGRGKAFFGQGTRLTVV.